The source of this TCR beta chain is a study of blood T cell repertoires in COVID-19. Turning to the study itself: COVID-19 samples from acute and convalescent phases originated in the United States, Italy and Spain. T cells, B-cell-depleted T cells, or PBMCs provided the cDNA or gDNA that served as material.

The data were produced by immunoSEQ multiplex PCR, yet TCRdb's version contains in-frame clones alone and is incomplete. In the table there are 63,000 or so clones, about 80% of which are singletons. The CDR3 is made up of 16 amino acids. Per germline, CDR1 KGHSY and CDR2 FQNENV. Trimming cost V 2 bases and J 0 bases, with 10 bases left between them. The TCR comes from a man aged 80 or over with active COVID-19. Sequencing used peripheral blood. The chain joins TRBV16 to TRBJ2-2; D gene ambiguous. CDR3 sequence reads: CASSQNLLTNTGELFF. In nucleotides, the CDR3 is TGTGCCAGCAGCCAAAATCTACTAACGAACACCGGGGAGCTGTTTTTT.